The 10 T cell receptor beta chains listed next were all sequenced from one sample in a study of blood T cell repertoires in COVID-19. Clones were read by immunoSEQ multiplex PCR, and TCRdb kept only the in-frame ones, dropping some. Of some 110,000 clones listed, about 74% are singletons. Material for sequencing was peripheral blood. These TCRs come from a man aged 65 to 85 with acute or convalescent COVID-19.

This clone was recorded only once. The rearrangement links TRBV12-3 or TRBV12-4 to TRBJ2-1; weak D call: TRBD1 (6 bases). The CDR3 is 12 amino acids. The V end was cut by 6 bases, the J end by 10 bases, with 13 bases between. CDR3 sequence reads: CASSPDRKEQFF. The CDR3 DNA reads as TGTGCCAGCAGCCCAGACAGGAAGGAGCAGTTCTTC.

The rearrangement joins TRBV7-9 to TRBJ1-2, with no clear D. Trimming stripped 2 bases from V and 1 base from J, with 5 bases between. Germline values: CDR1 SEHNR, CDR2 FQNEAQ (reference sequence). The CDR3 contains 13 residues. CDR3 residues: CASSLSNNYGYTF. The CDR3 nucleotides read TGTGCCAGCAGCTTATCCAATAACTATGGCTACACCTTC.

The chain joins TRBV2 to TRBJ2-1; 10 bases map to TRBD2. CDR1 is SNHLY, CDR2 FYNNEI, per germline. This CDR3 comprises 17 residues. Trimming took 3 bases from V and 3 from J; bases not matched to a gene: 8. The CDR3, as DNA: TGTGCCAGCAGTGATTCGATAGCGGGAGGCCTCTACAATGAGCAGTTCTTC. It codes for CASSDSIAGGLYNEQFF.

The chain joins TRBV12-5 to TRBJ1-1; 7 bases map to TRBD1. The V gene end was trimmed by 5 bases and the J gene end by 3 bases; junction bases not matched to a gene: 6. Looked up from germline, CDR1 is LGHNT and CDR2 is FRNRAP. The CDR3 length is 14 residues. The CDR3 DNA is TGTGCTAGTGGTCAGACAGGGTGGGACACTGAAGCTTTCTTT. Translation gives CASGQTGWDTEAFF.

This clone was seen more than once but under ten times. The rearrangement joins TRBV2 to TRBJ1-1; TRBD1 matches 8 bases. The CDR3 has 16 residues. Germline CDR1 reads SNHLY; CDR2 reads FYNNEI. The J segment lost 0 bases and the V segment lost 5 bases, leaving 8 bases of the junction unmatched. In DNA form, the CDR3 reads TGTGCCAGCAGTTCCGCACAGGGGGGGATGAACACTGAAGCTTTCTTT. It specifies CASSSAQGGMNTEAFF.

The CDR3: CASSLVSEQETQYF. The CDR3 DNA sequence: TGTGCCAGCAGCTTAGTTTCAGAACAAGAGACCCAGTACTTC. The chain links TRBV7-2 to TRBJ2-5; D remains ambiguous. The CDR3 runs 14 residues. Germline-derived CDR1 and CDR2 are SGHTA and FQGNSA. V dropped 1 base and J dropped 2 bases, with 8 bases sitting between them.

V is TRBV19 and J is TRBJ2-4, with D possibly matching TRBD2 (5 bases). Trimming pared 7 bases from V and 10 bases from J, leaving 17 bases between. Germline CDR1 is LNHDA and CDR2 is SQIVND (reference sequence). This CDR3 is built from 13 residues. CDR3: CASTPRARGIQYF. The CDR3 DNA reads as TGTGCCAGTACCCCTCGGGCCCGCGGGATTCAGTACTTC. Full variable domain (outside the CDR3, taken from reference TRBV19 and TRBJ2-4): DGGITQSPKYLFRKEGQNVTLSCEQNLNHDAMYWYRQDPGQGLRLIYYSQIVNDFQKGDIAEGYSVSREKKESFPLTVTSAQKNPTAFYLCASTPRARGIQYFGAGTRLSVL.

The chain recombines TRBV6-5 with TRBJ1-3; D unclear. Germline CDR1 is MNHEY and CDR2 is SVGAGI. V lost 6 bases and J lost 0, with 12 bases in between. The CDR3 extends over 15 amino acids. CDR3 residues: CASRSSSNSGNTIYF. The CDR3 DNA is TGTGCCAGCAGGTCATCTTCTAACTCTGGAAACACCATATATTTT.

The chain has TRBV7-9 and TRBJ2-3; D is perhaps TRBD2 (6 bases). The CDR3 covers 15 residues. V was pared by 2 bases and J by 0 bases, with 9 bases between. Germline V gene lookup returns CDR1 SEHNR and CDR2 FQNEAQ (reference sequence). The CDR3 sequence: CASSLHSGSTDTQYF. The CDR3 DNA is TGTGCCAGCAGCTTACATAGCGGTAGCACAGATACGCAGTATTTT.

The rearrangement uses TRBV5-4 and TRBJ2-7, with TRBD1 identical over 9 bases. Losses at the gene ends were 0 bases for V and 5 bases for J; bases not matched to a gene: 6. Germline loops: CDR1 SGHNT, CDR2 YYREEE (reference sequence). The CDR3 is 15 amino acids. The CDR3 reads CASSLATGGENEQYF. CDR3 nucleotide sequence: TGTGCCAGCAGCTTGGCGACAGGGGGTGAGAACGAGCAGTACTTC.